A single sample is the source of the 18 T cell receptor beta chains below, sequenced in a study of shared clonotypes between healthy human individuals. Method: immunoSEQ multiplex PCR; TCRdb's copy keeps in-frame clones and lacks some. The sample yields about 1 million clones, around 74% seen once. Sequencing was done on a sample of memory CD4+ T cells sorted from blood. Subset reported: CD45RA-negative fraction. The source is a man younger than 30 in good health.

The chain joins TRBV5-4 to TRBJ2-5; perhaps TRBD2 as D (5 bases). The CDR3 spans 14 residues. Germline V gene data show CDR1 as SGHNT and CDR2 as YYREEE (reference sequence). V was shortened by 0 bases and J by 4 bases, with 10 bases between the two germline ends. Here the CDR3 DNA reads TGTGCCAGCAGCTTGGACGGGGTTCGAGAGACCCAGTACTTC. Translation: CASSLDGVRETQYF.

The J gene is TRBJ2-3, the V gene TRBV2, with D uncertain. V lost 4 bases and J 5 bases, leaving 10 bases between the germline ends. This CDR3 is 13 amino acids long. The germline V gene has CDR1 SNHLY and CDR2 FYNNEI. CDR3 loop: CASSVLEIDTQYF. Written as DNA, the CDR3 is TGTGCCAGCAGTGTCCTCGAGATAGATACGCAGTATTTT.

The CDR3 bases are TGTGCCAGCAGCCTGGGGGACAGCGTTTTCTCTGGGGCCAACGTCCTGACTTTC. This gives the protein CASSLGDSVFSGANVLTF. This rearrangement joins TRBV7-3 to TRBJ2-6; 7 nucleotides line up with TRBD1. The CDR3 contains 18 residues. The junction had 10 bases not matched to a gene; V was cut back by 5 bases and J by 0 bases. Germline CDR1 SGHTA, CDR2 FQGTGA. The variable domain in full, completed from reference TRBV7-3 and TRBJ2-6, reads GAGVSQTPSNKVTEKGKYVELRCDPISGHTALYWYRQSLGQGPEFLIYFQGTGAADDSGLPNDRFFAVRPEGSVSTLKIQRTERGDSAVYLCASSLGDSVFSGANVLTFGAGSRLTVL.

Note on this clone: Additional DNA sequences in this sample encode the identical CDR3. The chain carries TRBV5-1 and TRBJ2-3; tentatively, D is TRBD1 (6 bases). The CDR3 spans 14 residues. Trimming cost V 4 bases and J 0 bases, with 9 bases left between them. Germline loops: CDR1 SGHRS, CDR2 YFSETQ. CDR3 sequence (DNA): TGCGCCAGCAGCACCGGACAGAGCACAGATACGCAGTATTTT. Amino acid sequence: CASSTGQSTDTQYF.

The rearrangement joins TRBV18 to TRBJ2-7, with D possibly matching TRBD1 (6 bases). The CDR3 extends over 13 amino acids. V lost 5 bases and J 3 bases, leaving 11 bases between the germline ends. Germline V gene sequence: CDR1 KGHSH, CDR2 LQKENI. CDR3 region: CASSETGLYEQYF. Written as DNA, the CDR3 is TGTGCCAGCTCAGAAACAGGGCTCTACGAGCAGTACTTC.

The CDR3 is CAWIPGTGGKSTEAFF. The CDR3 coding sequence is TGTGCCTGGATCCCCGGGACAGGGGGTAAGAGCACTGAAGCTTTCTTT. This rearrangement joins TRBV30 to TRBJ1-1; the match to TRBD1 covers 11 bases. This CDR3 is 16 amino acids long. Per the germline V gene, CDR1 is GTSNPN and CDR2 is SVGIG (reference sequence). With V trimmed by 4 bases and J by 4 bases, 11 bases remained unmatched.

This clone was picked up a small number of times. The chain carries TRBV19 and TRBJ2-1; TRBD1 aligns across 7 bases. CDR1 LNHDA and CDR2 SQIVND come from the germline V gene (reference sequence). J was trimmed by 6 bases and V by 1 base; bases with no gene match: 6. CDR3 size: 15 residues. The CDR3 DNA follows: TGTGCCAGTAGTATAGTAGAGACAGGGCGCAATGAGCAGTTCTTC. This encodes CASSIVETGRNEQFF.

This sequence joins TRBV29-1 and TRBJ2-7; TRBD1 or TRBD2 may be the D gene (5 bases each). Trimming removed 0 bases from V and 2 bases from J, with 11 bases in between. Germline assignment: CDR1 SQVTM and CDR2 ANQGSEA. The CDR3 sequence is 14 residues long. The CDR3 DNA is TGCAGCGTTGAAGAGAGGGACCCAACCTACGAGCAGTACTTC. Amino acids: CSVEERDPTYEQYF.

The gene calls are TRBV7-3 and TRBJ2-3, with D possibly being TRBD1 (5 bases). CDR3 length: 15 amino acids. The germline V gene encodes CDR1 SGHTA and CDR2 FQGTGA. V was clipped by 6 bases and J by 2 bases, with 15 bases between them. This CDR3 reads CASSWLGAPTDTQYF. The CDR3 coding sequence is TGTGCCAGCAGTTGGCTTGGGGCCCCCACAGATACGCAGTATTTT.

J is TRBJ1-5 and V is TRBV19, with D tentatively TRBD1 (5 bases). Trimming removed 7 bases at V and 2 bases at J, with 15 bases between. CDR1 and CDR2 (germline): LNHDA, SQIVND (reference sequence). The CDR3 contains 15 residues. CDR3 nucleotides: TGTGCCAGTACCAACTGGGGGTCGGGCAATCAGCCCCAGCATTTT. Encoded protein: CASTNWGSGNQPQHF. Supplemented by reference TRBV19 and TRBJ1-5, the full variable domain reads DGGITQSPKYLFRKEGQNVTLSCEQNLNHDAMYWYRQDPGQGLRLIYYSQIVNDFQKGDIAEGYSVSREKKESFPLTVTSAQKNPTAFYLCASTNWGSGNQPQHFGDGTRLSIL.

V and J are TRBV7-2 and TRBJ2-7; 7 nucleotides align to TRBD2. Germline values: CDR1 SGHTA, CDR2 FQGNSA. This CDR3 region has 15 residues. J gave up 7 bases and V 2 bases, and 11 bases lay outside the gene matches. CDR3 sequence (DNA): TGTGCCAGCAGCTTAAGCACGGCGGGAGTTCGGGAGCAGTACTTC. It encodes CASSLSTAGVREQYF.

The rearrangement links TRBV6-1 to TRBJ1-1; unclear D gene. Trimming removed 4 bases at V and 1 base at J, with 10 bases between. The CDR3 consists of 14 residues. Germline V CDR1 and CDR2: MNHNS, SASEGT. In DNA, the CDR3 is TGTGCCAGCAGTGTGAGGGAGGCGAACACTGAAGCTTTCTTT. This codes for CASSVREANTEAFF.

This rearrangement joins TRBV10-3 to TRBJ2-5, with no clear D. Deletions cut 3 bases from V and 5 bases from J, with 7 bases between. The germline gives CDR1 ENHRY, CDR2 SYGVKD. The CDR3 has 12 amino acids. CDR3 sequence: CAISENRETQYF. The CDR3 DNA reads TGTGCCATCAGTGAAAATCGGGAGACCCAGTACTTC.

This chain uses TRBV18 with TRBJ1-3; perhaps TRBD1 as D (5 bases). From germline, CDR1 is KGHSH and CDR2 LQKENI. The ends were cut back, 6 bases at V and 0 bases at J, with 12 bases in the middle. The CDR3 extends over 15 amino acids. CDR3 DNA: TGTGCCAGCTCGCCGACAGCTGTCTCTGGAAACACCATATATTTT. The encoded protein is CASSPTAVSGNTIYF.

V and J are TRBV11-2 and TRBJ2-5, with 8 bases aligning to TRBD1. The CDR3 runs to 16 residues. The ends lost 5 bases at V and 4 bases at J; junction bases unmatched: 12. The germline gives CDR1 SGHAT, CDR2 FQNNGV. The CDR3: CASSRTGSTAGETQYF. The CDR3 bases are TGTGCCAGCAGCCGGACAGGGTCGACGGCAGGAGAGACCCAGTACTTC. The full variable domain, rest sourced from reference TRBV11-2 and TRBJ2-5, is EAGVAQSPRYKIIEKRQSVAFWCNPISGHATLYWYQQILGQGPKLLIQFQNNGVVDDSQLPKDRFSAERLKGVDSTLKIQPAKLEDSAVYLCASSRTGSTAGETQYFGPGTRLLVL.

This clone was observed at least ten times. This sequence joins TRBV6-5 and TRBJ2-2, with D uncertain. CDR1 MNHEY and CDR2 SVGAGI come from the germline V gene. The V and J ends lost 6 bases and 8 bases respectively, with 13 bases between them. CDR3 length equals 13 residues. The CDR3, as DNA: TGTGCCAGCAGATTCCGGTCCTGGGGGGAGCTGTTTTTT. Residues: CASRFRSWGELFF.

The chain employs TRBV4-1 and TRBJ1-6; TRBD1 matches at 10 bases. The length of the CDR3 is 15 residues. Germline lookup yields CDR1 MGHRA and CDR2 YSYEKL. Trimming took 7 bases from V and 7 from J; bases not matched to a gene: 7. CDR3 sequence reads: CASTPGQGENSPLHF. CDR3 nucleotide sequence: TGCGCCAGCACCCCCGGACAGGGGGAAAATTCACCCCTCCACTTT.

The rearrangement uses TRBV7-9 and TRBJ2-5; D gene unclear. Germline V CDR1 and CDR2: SEHNR, FQNEAQ (reference sequence). Between the trimmed V and J ends, which lost 5 bases and 5 bases, there was a span of 9 bases. CDR3 length: 12 amino acids. Written as DNA, the CDR3 is TGTGCCAGCAGCCCCTCCAGGGAGACCCAGTACTTC. Translated: CASSPSRETQYF.